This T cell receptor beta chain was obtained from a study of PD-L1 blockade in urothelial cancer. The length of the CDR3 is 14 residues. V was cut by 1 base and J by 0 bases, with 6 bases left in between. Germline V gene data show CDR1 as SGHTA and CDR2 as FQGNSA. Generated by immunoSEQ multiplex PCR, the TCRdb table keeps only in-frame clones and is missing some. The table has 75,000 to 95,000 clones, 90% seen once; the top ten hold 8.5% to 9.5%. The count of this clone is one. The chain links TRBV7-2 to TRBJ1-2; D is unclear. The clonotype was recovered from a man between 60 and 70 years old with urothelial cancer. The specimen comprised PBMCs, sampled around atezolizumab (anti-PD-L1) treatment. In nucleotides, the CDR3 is TGTGCCAGCAGCTTAGTGGGCTCTAACTATGGCTACACCTTC. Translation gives CASSLVGSNYGYTF.